This entry is about one TCR beta chain. What it binds is not known. PCR amplification relied on 60 Vbeta primers (plus 13 Jbeta primers). TCRdb's table, derived via immunoSEQ multiplex PCR, lists solely in-frame clones and lacks some. The sample carries approximately 160,000 clones, approximately 84% recorded once. These data originate in a study of cytomegalovirus exposure and HLA in healthy donors. General study points: The records held CMV serostatus as the only immune exposure information. Earlier findings revealed that most TCR beta V segments proved productive either about 87% or about 30% of the time. A later analysis reportedly identified an Asian-associated ancestry cluster as carrying fewer N-insertions than the 666-donor mean.

V lost 0 bases and J lost 5; bases outside the gene matches: 3. CDR1 is SGHRS, CDR2 YFSETQ, per germline. The CDR3 length is 15 residues. The TCR comes from a woman aged 40 to 50 in good health and CMV-seropositive. Input material: PBMCs. V gene TRBV5-1 combines with J gene TRBJ2-3; 10 bases agree with TRBD2. CDR3 protein: CASSLVAGGVDTQYF. CDR3 nucleotide sequence: TGCGCCAGCAGCTTGGTAGCGGGGGGCGTAGATACGCAGTATTTT.